Only a few counts were recorded for the clone carrying this T cell receptor beta chain. Its antigen remains unidentified. This sample was taken from a study of cytomegalovirus exposure and HLA in healthy donors. Regarding the study as a whole: The classifier, whose performance was assessed in both the original and validation cohorts, reportedly diagnosed cytomegalovirus status with high specificity and sensitivity. Sequencing depth across donors, presence/absence analyses assumed, was roughly uniform.

Vbeta (60) and Jbeta (13) primers were used in the PCR. Per the original data handling: As a later analysis found, there were tens of millions of unique TCR beta chains, of which roughly 11 million were shared. TCRdb's table, derived via immunoSEQ multiplex PCR, lists solely in-frame clones and lacks some. That table is the source of V, J and clone size, and D and trimming were worked out from the DNA. Of about 160,000 clones listed, approximately 70% are singletons. Sequencing was done on a sample of PBMCs. This TCR was recovered from a middle-aged man in good health and CMV-seropositive.

The CDR3 nucleotides are TGTGCCTGGAGTAGGACAGGCAATGAGCAGTTCTTC. It is translated as CAWSRTGNEQFF. The chain carries TRBV30 and TRBJ2-1, with 7 bases identical to TRBD1. CDR1 and CDR2 (germline): GTSNPN, SVGIG (reference sequence). The CDR3 extends over 12 amino acids. J was trimmed by 6 bases and V by 2 bases; bases with no gene match: 1.